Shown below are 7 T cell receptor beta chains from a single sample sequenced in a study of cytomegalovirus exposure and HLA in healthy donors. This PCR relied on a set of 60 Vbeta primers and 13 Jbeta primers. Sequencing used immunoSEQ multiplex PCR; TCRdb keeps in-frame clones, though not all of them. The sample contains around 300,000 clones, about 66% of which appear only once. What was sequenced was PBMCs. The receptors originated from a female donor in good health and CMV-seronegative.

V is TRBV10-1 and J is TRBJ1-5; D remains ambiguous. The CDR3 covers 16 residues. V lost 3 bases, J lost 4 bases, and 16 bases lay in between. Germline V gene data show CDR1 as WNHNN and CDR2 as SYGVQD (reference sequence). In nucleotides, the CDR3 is TGCGCCAGCAGTGACCCCGACGGGGATGAGAATCAGCCCCAGCATTTT. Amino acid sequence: CASSDPDGDENQPQHF.

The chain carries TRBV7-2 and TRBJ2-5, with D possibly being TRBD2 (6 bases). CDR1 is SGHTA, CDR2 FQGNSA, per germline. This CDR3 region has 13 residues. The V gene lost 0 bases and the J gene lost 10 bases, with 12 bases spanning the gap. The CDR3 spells CASSLAPGEDQYF. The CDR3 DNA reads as TGTGCCAGCAGCTTAGCGCCCGGGGAGGACCAGTACTTC.

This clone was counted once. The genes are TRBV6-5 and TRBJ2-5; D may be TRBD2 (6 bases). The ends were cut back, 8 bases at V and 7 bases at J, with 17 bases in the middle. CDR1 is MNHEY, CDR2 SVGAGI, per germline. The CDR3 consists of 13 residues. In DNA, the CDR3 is TGTGCCAGCTCTTACCAGGAGGGAGGGACCCAGTACTTC. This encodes CASSYQEGGTQYF.

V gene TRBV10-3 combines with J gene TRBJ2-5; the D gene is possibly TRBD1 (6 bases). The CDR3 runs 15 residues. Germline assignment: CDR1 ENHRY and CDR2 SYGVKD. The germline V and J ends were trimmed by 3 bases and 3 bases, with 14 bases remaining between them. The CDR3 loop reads CAISDSQGFKETQYF. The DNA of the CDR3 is TGTGCCATCAGTGACTCACAGGGTTTTAAAGAGACCCAGTACTTC.

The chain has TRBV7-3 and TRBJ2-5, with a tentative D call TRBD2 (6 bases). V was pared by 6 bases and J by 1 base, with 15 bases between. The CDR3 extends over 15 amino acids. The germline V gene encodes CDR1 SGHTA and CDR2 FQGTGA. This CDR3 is CASSSVAEFQETQYF. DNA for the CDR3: TGTGCCAGCAGTTCAGTAGCGGAGTTCCAAGAGACCCAGTACTTC.

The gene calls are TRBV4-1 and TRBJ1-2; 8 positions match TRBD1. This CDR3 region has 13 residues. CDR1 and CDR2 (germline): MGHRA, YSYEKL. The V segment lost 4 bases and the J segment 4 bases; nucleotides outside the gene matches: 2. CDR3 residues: CASSPGQAYGYTF. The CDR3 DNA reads TGCGCCAGCAGCCCGGGACAGGCCTATGGCTACACCTTC.

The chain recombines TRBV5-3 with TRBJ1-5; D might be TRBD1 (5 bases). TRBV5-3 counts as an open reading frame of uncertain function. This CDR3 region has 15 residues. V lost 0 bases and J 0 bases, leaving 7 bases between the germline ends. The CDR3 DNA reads TGTGCCAGAAGCTTGGGACAGTATAGCAATCAGCCCCAGCATTTT. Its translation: CARSLGQYSNQPQHF.